A single sample gave rise to the 7 T cell receptor beta chains below, sequenced in a study of blood T cell repertoires in COVID-19. Only in-frame clones appear in the TCRdb table, and some are missing; sequencing was by immunoSEQ multiplex PCR. Of 210,000 or so clones listed, 90% are singletons. The source material was peripheral blood. The receptors originated from a man between 45 and 60 years old with acute or convalescent COVID-19.

The V gene is TRBV12-3 or TRBV12-4, the J gene TRBJ1-1, with D perhaps TRBD1 (5 bases). The V gene lost 7 bases and the J gene lost 5 bases, with 14 bases spanning the gap. CDR3 length equals 13 residues. This chain's CDR3 is CASTPGGGTEAFF. The CDR3 nucleotides are TGTGCCAGCACCCCAGGCGGGGGGACTGAAGCTTTCTTT.

This clone was found a few times. The CDR3 nucleotides read TGTGCCAGCAGTTACCCCAGTCAGCCCCAGCATTTT. Translating it yields CASSYPSQPQHF. The chain uses TRBV6-2 or TRBV6-3 and TRBJ1-5; D uncertain. CDR1 is MNHEY, CDR2 SVGEGT, per germline. There are 12 residues in the CDR3. Between the trimmed V and J ends, which lost 2 bases and 6 bases, there was a span of 5 bases.

The chain carries TRBV7-2 and TRBJ2-1; 11 bases agree with TRBD2. Germline V lookup: CDR1 SGHTA, CDR2 FQGNSA. The CDR3 totals 17 residues. Trimming removed 6 bases from V and 8 bases from J; junction bases left unmatched: 15. The CDR3 sequence: CASREHSGGALPDEQFF. The DNA of the CDR3 is TGTGCCAGCAGGGAACATAGCGGGGGGGCGTTACCGGATGAGCAGTTCTTC.

This chain uses TRBV9 with TRBJ2-1, with 16 nucleotides matching TRBD2. Trimming at V came to 4 bases and at J to 10 bases, leaving 5 bases not matched to a gene. Germline V gene data show CDR1 as SGDLS and CDR2 as YYNGEE. This CDR3 is 15 amino acids long. CDR3 in amino acids: CASSLGTSGRAEQFF. DNA for the CDR3: TGTGCCAGCAGCCTAGGGACTAGCGGGAGGGCCGAGCAGTTCTTC.

The chain employs TRBV9 and TRBJ2-7; 16 bases are shared with TRBD2. The J segment lost 5 bases and the V segment lost 4 bases, leaving 9 bases of the junction unmatched. CDR3 length: 17 residues. CDR1 SGDLS and CDR2 YYNGEE come from the germline V gene. Here the CDR3 DNA reads TGTGCCAGCAGCCTCGGGACTAGCGGGAGGGCCGGCGACGAGCAGTACTTC. It codes for CASSLGTSGRAGDEQYF.

This clone was counted only a few times. V and J are TRBV2 and TRBJ2-1, with a weak D call TRBD2 (5 bases). V lost 1 base and J 7 bases, leaving 8 bases between the germline ends. The length of the CDR3 is 13 residues. Per the germline V gene, CDR1 is SNHLY and CDR2 is FYNNEI. Here the CDR3 reads CASSEDGGNEQFF. The DNA for the CDR3 is TGTGCCAGCAGTGAAGACGGAGGTAATGAGCAGTTCTTC.

The chain uses TRBV6-5 and TRBJ1-2; weak D call: TRBD1 (5 bases). The germline gives CDR1 MNHEY, CDR2 SVGAGI. CDR3 length: 12 residues. Trimming removed 5 bases at V and 8 bases at J, with 12 bases between. The CDR3 spells CASSTDDRGYTF. The CDR3 nucleotides are TGTGCCAGCAGTACGGACGACAGAGGCTACACCTTC.